The entry that follows covers one TCR beta chain sequence. The antigen it binds to is not known. No much larger clonotype is one base removed from it; base qualities were not supplied. TCRbeta CDR3 regions were amplified from genomic DNA using the immunoSEQ Assay, a bias-controlled multiplex PCR. The authors' pipeline ran thus. Within the assay, amplification of reference gene primers was used to estimate how many nucleated cells each sample contained. To quantify the absolute abundance of each unique TCRbeta CDR3 rearrangement, sequence reads were collapsed and filtered. Productive Simpson clonality was computed per sample as the square root of Simpson's diversity index over productive rearrangements. TCRdb took this table from immuneACCESS and kept in-frame rearrangements with V and J called. Such tables lack part of the clones; where checked against another copy, unresolved V genes explain under half of the gap, and the rest is unexplained. From that table come the V and J calls and clone size; the DNA was used to work out D and trimming. This sample comprises about 180,000 clones, 89% of them detected only once. The ten top clones hold under 2% of the sample.

Trimming leaves V shorter by 2 bases and J shorter by 3 bases, with the junction holding 3 bases beyond the gene matches. The CDR3 sequence holds 16 residues, the cysteine and phenylalanine included. The DNA shown is the 48-base CDR3, in frame from base 1. The germline V gene supplies CDR1 MNHEY and CDR2 SVGAGI. The data are from a study of blood T cell repertoires in COVID-19 (dated by TCRdb to 2020 to 2021). With regard to the full study: Samples from collaborators originated in the United States, Italy and Spain and spanned both the acute and convalescent phases of COVID-19. The prospective study material was composed of cDNA or gDNA derived from T cells, B-cell-depleted T cells, or PBMCs. Subjects who had been exposed to COVID-19, were actively infected with it, or had recovered from it provided the deeply sampled blood TCRbeta repertoires that made up the dataset. A freely available public database, intended as a resource for researchers studying the immune response to SARS-CoV-2, is where the repertoires were released. Samples came from the ongoing ImmuneRACE study (first 160 participants) plus 1,254 subjects from 6 global collaborators. Nearly every sample came with metadata listing a de-identified subject ID, COVID-19 status, age in years and sex. Where available, HLA class I and class II types were taken from metadata supplied by the sample provider and were not determined by assay-based typing.

A second Seattle source provided samples from volunteer blood donors who had recovered from COVID-19. Collaborating institutions collected whole blood in K2EDTA tubes following their own protocols. For TCRbeta analysis, collaborators shipped samples in one of three forms: frozen whole blood, isolated PBMCs, or DNA extracted from either of those sample types. The full study reports these points: Clinical and demographic metadata were provided uncurated, with the amount varying by source and participant.

Material: peripheral blood. The source of this sequence is a man aged 18 to 30 who had recovered from COVID-19. The V and J genes are TRBV6-5 and TRBJ2-1; 11 central nucleotides agree with TRBD2. The CDR3 has the sequence CASSYGTSGSYNEQFF. The sequenced DNA: TGTGCCAGCAGTTACGGTACTAGCGGGAGCTACAATGAGCAGTTCTTC.